The 32 T cell receptor beta chains in this list originate from one sample, sequenced in a study of T cells after yellow fever vaccination. TCRdb fed the 5' RACE reads into MiXCR, producing one record per CDR3 protein. The sample lists fewer than 650,000 distinct CDR3 sequences, 20% to 25% occurring once. The material sequenced was PBMCs, taken 21 days after the first yellow fever vaccination. The source of these receptors is a man in his late teens or twenties who received the YFV17D yellow fever vaccine.

This clonotype showed up just a few times. The V and J genes are TRBV12-3 or TRBV12-4 and TRBJ2-1, with a weak D call TRBD2 (7 bases). This CDR3 spans 17 amino acids. The V gene lost 5 bases and the J gene lost 6 bases, with 23 bases spanning the gap. CDR3 amino acids: CASSKRGGVGVFNEQFF. In DNA form, the CDR3 reads TGTGCCAGCAGTAAAAGGGGGGGAGTCGGGGTGTTCAATGAGCAGTTCTTC.

The chain recombines TRBV15 with TRBJ2-5; either TRBD1 or TRBD2 may supply D (5 bases each). The CDR3 runs to 14 residues. Per germline, CDR1 LNHNV and CDR2 YYDKDF (reference sequence). Trimming left V 0 bases short and J 4 bases short, with 9 bases between. CDR3 bases: TGTGCCACCAGCAGAGATACGAGGGGAGAGACCCAGTACTTC. Its translation: CATSRDTRGETQYF.

The table lists this clonotype with a few counts. In DNA, the CDR3 is TGCGCCAGCAGCCAAGCGTTCCAGGGGGGAAACACCATATATTTT. Translated: CASSQAFQGGNTIYF. V is TRBV4-3 and J is TRBJ1-3; the D gene is possibly TRBD1 (6 bases). The CDR3 is made up of 15 amino acids. V lost 1 base and J lost 4, with 11 bases in between. CDR1 and CDR2 from the germline V gene are LGHNA and YSLEER.

This clonotype was counted only a few times. The rearrangement joins TRBV6-1 to TRBJ1-2, with 8 bases that match TRBD1. In germline, CDR1 is MNHNS, CDR2 SASEGT. V dropped 1 base and J dropped 10; count of bases not matched to a gene: 5. This CDR3 comprises 13 residues. The CDR3 coding sequence is TGTGCCAGCAGTGAAGGGACAGGGAGGTCCTACACCTTC. Its translation is CASSEGTGRSYTF.

For the CDR3, the DNA is TGTGCCAGCAGCCCCGGACTGGTTCGGTCCTACGAGCAGTACGTC. This encodes CASSPGLVRSYEQYV. The V call is TRBV14, the J call TRBJ2-7; a weak D match, TRBD2 (5 bases). CDR3 length: 15 amino acids. CDR1 and CDR2 from the germline V gene are SGHDN and FVKESK. The germline V and J ends were trimmed by 4 bases and 1 base, with 14 bases remaining between them.

The rearrangement links TRBV7-2 to TRBJ2-5; 10 bases line up with TRBD2. This CDR3 contains 17 residues. CDR1 and CDR2 from the germline V gene are SGHTA and FQGNSA. The V segment lost 5 bases and the J segment 5 bases; nucleotides outside the gene matches: 14. The CDR3 loop reads CASSDSSGGGARETQYF. CDR3 in DNA: TGTGCCAGCAGCGATAGCAGCGGGGGGGGTGCCCGGGAGACCCAGTACTTC.

This clonotype showed up just a few times. The chain has TRBV12-3 or TRBV12-4 and TRBJ1-1; D gene unclear. V lost 6 bases and J 8 bases, leaving 13 bases between the germline ends. The CDR3 sequence is 12 residues long. The CDR3 loop reads CASRSNWAEAFF. In nucleotides, the CDR3 is TGTGCCAGCAGATCCAATTGGGCGGAAGCTTTCTTT.

The chain employs TRBV6-4 and TRBJ1-6; D not resolved. Trimming shortened V by 5 bases and J by 7 bases, and 9 bases separated the two germline ends. CDR1 MRHNA and CDR2 SNTAGT come from the germline V gene. There are 13 residues in the CDR3. The CDR3 is CASSFMGNSPLHF. CDR3 bases: TGTGCCAGCAGTTTCATGGGAAATTCACCCCTCCACTTT.

Many counts were recorded for this clonotype. The chain couples TRBV11-2 to TRBJ2-3; D gene ambiguous. Trimming shortened V by 7 bases and J by 5 bases, and 7 bases separated the two germline ends. The germline CDR1 and CDR2 sequences are SGHAT and FQNNGV. The CDR3 has 11 residues. DNA for the CDR3: TGTGCCAGCAACCCCCTAGATACGCAGTATTTT. It translates to CASNPLDTQYF.

V gene TRBV5-1 combines with J gene TRBJ2-3, with D uncertain. CDR1 is SGHRS and CDR2 is YFSETQ in the germline V gene. CDR3 length equals 16 residues. V gave up 0 bases and J gave up 5 bases, with 16 bases separating them. This chain's CDR3 is CASSLENGPYIDTQYF. CDR3 DNA: TGCGCCAGCAGCTTGGAGAACGGCCCGTATATAGATACGCAGTATTTT.

Written as DNA, the CDR3 is TGTGCCAGCAGCCGCTGGGGAGGGATGAACACTGAAGCTTTCTTT. Its translation: CASSRWGGMNTEAFF. The rearrangement uses TRBV27 and TRBJ1-1; no reliable D call. V lost 6 bases, J lost 0 bases, and 14 bases lay in between. The germline CDR1 and CDR2 sequences are MNHEY and SMNVEV (reference sequence). The CDR3 loop spans 15 amino acids.

This clonotype was detected many times. The rearrangement links TRBV2 to TRBJ1-1; D is ambiguous. Trimming cost V 7 bases and J 2 bases, with 11 bases left between them. Germline V gene data show CDR1 as SNHLY and CDR2 as FYNNEI. This CDR3 region has 13 residues. CDR3 nucleotides: TGTGCCAGCACCCCGGCCCCTAACACTGAAGCTTTCTTT. Its protein is CASTPAPNTEAFF.

This clonotype turned up a few times. The chain has TRBV20-1 and TRBJ2-1; 12 bases agree with TRBD2. V lost 3 bases, J lost 10 bases, and 7 bases stayed unmatched. The germline V gene has CDR1 DFQATT and CDR2 SNEGSKA (reference sequence). This CDR3 comprises 14 residues. The CDR3 protein is CSARRTSGKTEQFF. As DNA, the CDR3 is TGCAGTGCTAGGCGGACTAGCGGGAAGACAGAGCAGTTCTTC.

V gene TRBV6-2 or TRBV6-3 combines with J gene TRBJ2-7; TRBD2 matches at 13 bases. The length of the CDR3 is 16 residues. With 1 base clipped from V and 3 bases from J, the junction kept 3 bases outside the gene matches. The germline CDR1 and CDR2 sequences are MNHEY and SVGEGT. The CDR3 bases are TGTGCCAGCAGTTACTTTCGGACTAGCGGGGGCTACGAGCAGTACTTC. Its translation is CASSYFRTSGGYEQYF.

The sample holds a few counts of this clonotype. The chain recombines TRBV29-1 with TRBJ1-1; tentatively, D is TRBD1 (6 bases). Per germline, CDR1 SQVTM and CDR2 ANQGSEA. The CDR3 contains 14 residues. V lost 6 bases, J lost 1 base, and 15 bases lay in between. The CDR3 DNA follows: TGCAGCGTGGAAACAGGGTGGGGGAACACTGAAGCTTTCTTT. Translation: CSVETGWGNTEAFF.

This clonotype was observed many times. The chain recombines TRBV13 with TRBJ1-3, with D perhaps matching TRBD1 (5 bases). This CDR3 contains 18 residues. The V gene's germline CDR1 is PRHDT and CDR2 FYEKMQ (reference sequence). V was trimmed by 0 bases and J by 0 bases, leaving 15 bases between them. CDR3 in amino acids: CASSLGQGLEYSGNTIYF. The CDR3 coding sequence is TGTGCCAGCAGCTTAGGCCAGGGTTTGGAATACTCTGGAAACACCATATATTTT.

This clonotype showed up just a few times. This chain uses TRBV4-1 with TRBJ1-4; a possible D gene is TRBD1 (5 bases). Trimming shortened V by 0 bases and J by 6 bases, and 14 bases separated the two germline ends. The CDR3 length is 16 residues. The germline V gene has CDR1 MGHRA and CDR2 YSYEKL. CDR3: CASSQESRAGHEKLFF. CDR3 in DNA: TGCGCCAGCAGCCAAGAATCTCGGGCAGGGCATGAAAAACTGTTTTTT.

The chain carries TRBV27 and TRBJ1-4; no clear D. Germline-derived CDR1 and CDR2 are MNHEY and SMNVEV (reference sequence). The V and J ends lost 2 bases and 6 bases respectively, with 7 bases between them. The CDR3 spans 13 residues. The CDR3 sequence is CASSLLPHEKLFF. The DNA of the CDR3 is TGTGCCAGCAGTTTACTGCCCCATGAAAAACTGTTTTTT.

V and J are TRBV30 and TRBJ2-4, with D hard to call. CDR1 and CDR2 from the germline V gene are GTSNPN and SVGIG (reference sequence). Between the trimmed V and J ends, which lost 4 bases and 1 base, there was a span of 20 bases. CDR3 length: 17 residues. The CDR3 DNA is TGTGCCTGGATGGACGGCGTGGTGAAGATTGCCAAAAACATTCAGTACTTC. This gives the protein CAWMDGVVKIAKNIQYF. Based on the CDR3 plus reference TRBV30 and TRBJ2-4, the full variable domain is SQTIHQWPATLVQPVGSPLSLECTVEGTSNPNLYWYRQAAGRGLQLLFYSVGIGQISSEVPQNLSASRPQDRQFILSSKKLLLSDSGFYLCAWMDGVVKIAKNIQYFGAGTRLSVL.

This chain links TRBV11-2 with TRBJ2-1, with 8 bases matching TRBD2. With V trimmed by 3 bases and J by 10 bases, 14 bases remained unmatched. Germline V gene data show CDR1 as SGHAT and CDR2 as FQNNGV. The length of the CDR3 is 16 residues. The CDR3 loop is CASSFLRGGLEKEQFF. In DNA, the CDR3 is TGTGCCAGCAGCTTCCTACGGGGGGGCCTGGAGAAAGAGCAGTTCTTC.

This clonotype was seen only a few times. The rearrangement uses TRBV7-2 and TRBJ1-2, with D maybe TRBD1 (6 bases). This CDR3 contains 14 residues. Germline V gene data show CDR1 as SGHTA and CDR2 as FQGNSA. V gave up 5 bases and J gave up 4 bases, with 14 bases separating them. CDR3 DNA sequence: TGTGCCAGCAGCCAGGGGTCGGACAGCTATGGCTACACCTTC. It codes for CASSQGSDSYGYTF.

The rearrangement uses TRBV9 and TRBJ2-2; D remains ambiguous. The CDR3 contains 14 residues. The germline V and J ends were trimmed by 0 bases and 3 bases, with 6 bases remaining between them. Germline CDR1 SGDLS, CDR2 YYNGEE. CDR3 in DNA: TGTGCCAGCAGCGTAGCTTTGCACACCGGGGAGCTGTTTTTT. This codes for CASSVALHTGELFF. The whole variable domain, remainder taken from reference TRBV9 and TRBJ2-2, is DSGVTQTPKHLITATGQRVTLRCSPRSGDLSVYWYQQSLDQGLQFLIQYYNGEERAKGNILERFSAQQFPDLHSELNLSSLELGDSALYFCASSVALHTGELFFGEGSRLTVL.

The V and J genes are TRBV5-1 and TRBJ1-1, with unresolved D. The germline V gene encodes CDR1 SGHRS and CDR2 YFSETQ. Between the trimmed V and J ends, which lost 4 bases and 0 bases, there was a span of 13 bases. This CDR3 has 15 amino acids. In DNA, the CDR3 is TGCGCCAGCAGCAGGGAGCGGTGGATGAACACTGAAGCTTTCTTT. Amino acid sequence: CASSRERWMNTEAFF.

This chain connects TRBV6-5 to TRBJ2-3; D ambiguous. This CDR3 has 15 residues. Trimming removed 0 bases from V and 10 bases from J, with 17 bases in between. Germline values: CDR1 MNHEY, CDR2 SVGAGI. CDR3 nucleotide sequence: TGTGCCAGCAGTTACTCGAGAAGGGCGGAAGTGGCGCAGTATTTT. It translates to CASSYSRRAEVAQYF.

This chain joins TRBV19 and TRBJ2-1; possibly TRBD2 for D (6 bases). This CDR3 comprises 17 residues. The germline V gene has CDR1 LNHDA and CDR2 SQIVND (reference sequence). Trimming stripped 5 bases from V and 7 bases from J, with 24 bases between. The CDR3, as DNA: TGTGCCAGTAGTCCCATTCTGGGGGGACCGACCCCGAATGAGCAGTTCTTC. Translating gives CASSPILGGPTPNEQFF.

The chain is built from TRBV15 and TRBJ1-5; D gene unclear. The CDR3 sequence is 13 residues long. Germline V CDR1 and CDR2: LNHNV, YYDKDF (reference sequence). Trimming cost V 1 base and J 4 bases, with 5 bases left between them. CDR3 nucleotide sequence: TGTGCCACCAGCAGAGCGACGAATCAGCCCCAGCATTTT. It is translated as CATSRATNQPQHF. Together with reference TRBV15 and TRBJ1-5, the CDR3 gives the full variable domain: DAMVIQNPRYQVTQFGKPVTLSCSQTLNHNVMYWYQQKSSQAPKLLFHYYDKDFNNEADTPDNFQSRRPNTSFCFLDIRSPGLGDTAMYLCATSRATNQPQHFGDGTRLSIL.

This clonotype has only a few counts. This chain joins TRBV6-1 and TRBJ1-2, with D uncertain. Looked up from germline, CDR1 is MNHNS and CDR2 is SASEGT. The CDR3 runs 13 residues. V was cut by 6 bases and J by 7 bases, with 15 bases left in between. This chain's CDR3 is CASSNRVVGGYTF. The DNA of the CDR3 is TGTGCCAGCAGCAATAGGGTAGTGGGTGGCTACACCTTC.

J is TRBJ2-1 and V is TRBV11-2, with 8 bases lining up with TRBD2. Per the germline V gene, CDR1 is SGHAT and CDR2 is FQNNGV. The CDR3 runs to 15 residues. V lost 8 bases to trimming and J lost 3 bases; unmatched junction nucleotides: 9. The CDR3 protein is CASLSGGSYYNEQFF. In DNA form, the CDR3 reads TGTGCCAGCCTTTCGGGGGGGAGTTACTACAATGAGCAGTTCTTC.

V gene TRBV5-1 combines with J gene TRBJ2-1; no firm D call. The length of the CDR3 is 15 residues. Germline lookup yields CDR1 SGHRS and CDR2 YFSETQ. V lost 0 bases and J lost 4, with 11 bases in between. CDR3 sequence: CASSLGAETYNEQFF. In nucleotides, the CDR3 is TGCGCCAGCAGCTTGGGGGCAGAGACTTACAATGAGCAGTTCTTC.

The chain couples TRBV12-3 or TRBV12-4 to TRBJ1-5; the D is unclear. The CDR3 runs to 14 residues. Trimming removed 6 bases at V and 2 bases at J, with 11 bases between. The CDR3 nucleotides read TGTGCCAGCAGGCAAGTGCCAGGCAATCAGCCCCAGCATTTT. It specifies CASRQVPGNQPQHF.

The chain uses TRBV12-3 or TRBV12-4 and TRBJ2-7; 15 bases line up with TRBD2. The junction had 5 bases not matched to a gene; V was cut back by 6 bases and J by 2 bases. The CDR3 sequence is 16 residues long. The CDR3: CASRFGTSGGPYEQYF. DNA of the CDR3: TGTGCCAGCAGATTTGGGACTAGCGGGGGGCCCTACGAGCAGTACTTC.

This rearrangement joins TRBV2 to TRBJ1-2; 10 bases match TRBD1. Germline V lookup: CDR1 SNHLY, CDR2 FYNNEI. The CDR3 is 13 amino acids. With 7 bases clipped from V and 8 bases from J, the junction kept 7 bases outside the gene matches. CDR3 sequence reads: CASTRDRGNGYTF. CDR3 sequence (DNA): TGTGCCAGCACCAGGGACAGGGGTAACGGCTACACCTTC.